Sequencing of this T cell receptor beta chain was carried out in a study of glioma-infiltrating T cells. Turning to the study itself: Low-grade gliomas were grade II; glioblastomas were grade IV at initial diagnosis.

Amplification of TCR alpha and beta CDR3 regions from RNA used iRepertoire nested multiplex PCR. MiXCR, applied by TCRdb to the multiplex PCR reads, yields one record per CDR3 protein. The sample records more than 350,000 distinct CDR3 sequences, approximately 42% being singletons. This CDR3 has 13 residues. Germline CDR1 and CDR2: MNHGY and SVAAGI. The trim removed 3 bases at V and 6 bases at J, leaving 4 bases unmatched. This sequence was found in a human donor with low-grade glioma or glioblastoma, undergoing nonglioma brain surgery, or in good health (not recorded which). Sequencing was done on a sample of glioma tissue, nonneoplastic brain tissue, or PBMCs (not recorded which). The rearrangement links TRBV6-9 to TRBJ2-5; 7 bases line up with TRBD1. CDR3 region: CASSYRGIKTQYF. CDR3 DNA sequence: TGTGCCAGCAGTTACAGGGGGATAAAGACCCAGTACTTC.